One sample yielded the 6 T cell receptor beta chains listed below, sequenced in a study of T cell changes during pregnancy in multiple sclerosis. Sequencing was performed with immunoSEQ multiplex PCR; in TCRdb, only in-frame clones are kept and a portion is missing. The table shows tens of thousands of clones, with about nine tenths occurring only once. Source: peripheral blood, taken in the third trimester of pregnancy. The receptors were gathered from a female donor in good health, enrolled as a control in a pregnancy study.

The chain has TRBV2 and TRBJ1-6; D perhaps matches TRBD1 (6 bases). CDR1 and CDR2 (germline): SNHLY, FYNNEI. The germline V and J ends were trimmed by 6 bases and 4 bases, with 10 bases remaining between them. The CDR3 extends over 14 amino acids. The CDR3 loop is CASRRTAYNSPLHF. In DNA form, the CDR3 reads TGTGCCAGCAGAAGGACAGCTTATAATTCACCCCTCCACTTT.

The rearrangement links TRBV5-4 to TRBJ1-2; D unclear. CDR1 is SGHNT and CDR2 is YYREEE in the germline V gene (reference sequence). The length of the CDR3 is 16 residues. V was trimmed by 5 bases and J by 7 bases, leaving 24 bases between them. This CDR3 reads CASSARAETRRSGYTF. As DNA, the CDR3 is TGTGCCAGCAGTGCCCGAGCAGAAACTAGAAGGAGTGGCTACACCTTC.

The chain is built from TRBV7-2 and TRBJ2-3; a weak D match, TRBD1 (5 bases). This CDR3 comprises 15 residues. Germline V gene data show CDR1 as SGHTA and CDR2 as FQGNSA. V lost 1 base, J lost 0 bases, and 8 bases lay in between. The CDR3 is CASSLGGHSTDTQYF. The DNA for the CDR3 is TGTGCCAGCAGCTTAGGAGGACACAGCACAGATACGCAGTATTTT.

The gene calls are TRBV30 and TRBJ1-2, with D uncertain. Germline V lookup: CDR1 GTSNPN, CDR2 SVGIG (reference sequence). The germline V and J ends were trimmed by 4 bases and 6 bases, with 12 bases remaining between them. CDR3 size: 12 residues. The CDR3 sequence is CAWTAFGDGYTF. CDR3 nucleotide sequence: TGTGCCTGGACGGCGTTTGGAGATGGCTACACCTTC.

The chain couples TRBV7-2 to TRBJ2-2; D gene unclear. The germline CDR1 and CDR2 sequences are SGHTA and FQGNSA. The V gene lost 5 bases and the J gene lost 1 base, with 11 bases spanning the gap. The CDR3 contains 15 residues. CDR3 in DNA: TGTGCCAGCAGCCCCAACCGCGGGAACACCGGGGAGCTGTTTTTT. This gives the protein CASSPNRGNTGELFF.

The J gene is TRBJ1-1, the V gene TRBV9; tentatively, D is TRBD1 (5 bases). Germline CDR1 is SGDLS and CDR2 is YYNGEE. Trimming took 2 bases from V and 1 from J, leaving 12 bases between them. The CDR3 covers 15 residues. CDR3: CASSVQGSGNTEAFF. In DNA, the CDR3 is TGTGCCAGCAGCGTCCAGGGTTCCGGGAACACTGAAGCTTTCTTT.